This paragraph covers one TCR beta chain sequence. The CDR3 has 19 amino acids. The PCR had 60 Vbeta and 13 Jbeta primers. The repertoire was sequenced with immunoSEQ multiplex PCR; TCRdb's copy has only in-frame clones and lacks some. The sample contains over 30,000 clones, 75% to 90% of which appear only once. This specimen comes from a study of cytomegalovirus exposure and HLA in healthy donors. Sequencing was carried out using PBMCs. The clonotype originates from a middle-aged woman in good health and CMV-seropositive. The chain joins TRBV21-1 to TRBJ1-5; the D call of TRBD1 is as the table states it, not checked on the DNA. TRBV21-1 is an annotated pseudogene. The CDR3 nucleotides read TGTGCCAGCAGCAAAGCAAACCCCTGGACAGGGACGGTTAATCAGCCCCAGCATTTT. Amino acids: CASSKANPWTGTVNQPQHF.